This T cell receptor (beta chain) was found in a study of long-term antiretroviral therapy in people with HIV. This clone was found a few times. At one boundary the junction diverges from the germline segment, which might be a read error. The CDR3 is 14 residues long. Germline CDR1 and CDR2: MDHEN and SYDVKM. Each donor had at least one pre-ART and at least two post-ART PBMC samples. The cryopreserved samples used held 1-10 million PBMC prior to extraction of DNA. The assay used was immunoSEQ (version v3.0), run at survey level. Libraries were prepared by immunoSEQ multiplex PCR; TCRdb keeps only in-frame clonotypes and omits some of them. This sample has about 22,000 clones, with around 84% found just once.

The J gene is TRBJ1-4, the V gene TRBV28; 9 nucleotides agree with TRBD1. The sample here was unsorted PBMCs, taken 1.3 years after starting antiretroviral therapy. This receptor was obtained from a man in his 60s with HIV. CDR3 DNA sequence: TGTGCCAGCAGCTTATACGGGACAGGGAGAAAACTGTTTTTT. Amino acid sequence: CASSLYGTGRKLFF.